This T cell receptor (beta chain) was recovered during a study of identical twins listed by TCRdb under 2016. Study-wide context: To test whether fetal clonotypes persist, the study used deep sequencing on TCR alpha and beta repertoires from monozygotic twins, unrelated adults of various ages, and cord blood. Replicate twin experiments were performed at different times using different library preparation protocols to rule out contamination.

What the research found in general, with its limitations: In monozygotic twins, recombination models systematically underestimated out-of-frame TCR alpha sharing, but the models matched the sharing seen between unrelated individuals. Invariant T cells such as MAIT and iNKT could partly confound zero-insertion analyses, although diverse VJ usage argued against such confounding for most clonotypes. Because the same donors could not be followed over many years, the conclusions depended on cross-sectional statistical analysis. Fewer insertions were carried by abundant cord blood beta clonotypes; a weaker similar trend was observed in young adult naive repertoires, while no such trend was observed in memory repertoires. The excess sharing between twins in beta out-of-frame sequences was weaker because fewer shared sequences reduced the signal-to-noise ratio. Compared with coincidental sharing between unrelated individuals, out-of-frame TCR alpha sequences shared between twins showed an excess of sequences with low generation probability.

The method was 5' RACE. TCRdb shows the sequencer as Illumina HiSeq 2000. Template switching introduced a universal primer binding site; the final cDNA contained a unique molecular identifier, enabling accurate counting of TCR cDNA molecules. Specific primers in the conserved constant-segment region were used to synthesize first-strand cDNA for TCR alpha and beta chains. To control for contamination, every cDNA library was double barcoded, receiving both a SMART-Mk sample barcode and Illumina barcodes. TruSeq adapter sequences along with Illumina sample barcodes were introduced in two successive PCR steps. The TCR alpha and beta cDNA libraries were sequenced on the Illumina HiSeq platform using custom primers. From the authors' description of their analysis: Unique molecular identifiers were extracted from raw reads with MiGEC, and CDR3 positions were determined with MiXCR. Recombination models were inferred per individual with the repgenHMM and IGoR tools using an EM algorithm. The analysis of shared clonotypes was done with the tcR package in R, with sharing normalized by the product of cloneset sizes. Out-of-frame nonproductive sequences were analyzed to study raw recombination free of thymic and clonal selection effects. TCRdb trimmed public reads at Q25 via fastp, called clones via MiXCR and kept in-frame beta chains. For every CDR3 protein sequence, its rows merge into one entry that carries the most common genes and DNA. TCRdb's processing, not the authors' own work, is the source of the V and J calls. The sample table records hundreds of thousands of distinct CDR3 sequences; 9% to 15% of these occur just once. Jointly, the top ten make up about 1.5% of the sample.

This clonotype was picked up many times. Its antigen is still unknown. Qualities for individual bases were not recorded, and no much larger clone is one base off. All donors were healthy Caucasians. The twin cohort consisted of three pairs of female monozygotic twins, all aged about 18 to 29 years. The RNA used for TCR libraries was isolated from peripheral blood mononuclear cells. V lost 8 bases and J lost 7 bases, and the count of bases not matched to a germline gene is 6. The CDR3 measures 12 amino acids from cysteine to phenylalanine. Only CDR3 DNA remains: 36 bases, in frame from the first base. CDR1 DFQATT and CDR2 SNEGSKA were looked up in the germline V gene (reference sequence). These data are also associated with another study on yellow fever vaccine responses in identical twins. The second paper further reports: The authors reported that the T cell response to vaccination in identical twins appeared partly convergent and partly personalized. In identical twins, the study followed T cell clones that responded to the vaccine with precision.

The material sequenced was PBMCs. The source of this sequence is a woman in her late teens or twenties in good health. This sequence uses TRBV20-1 and TRBJ2-1; 9 bases in between match TRBD1. The sequenced DNA is TGCAGTTCACCTGACAGGGGGAATGAGCAGTTCTTC. Its translation is CSSPDRGNEQFF.